The 26 T cell receptor beta chains below come from one sample, sequenced in a study of identical twins. TCRdb ran MiXCR on the 5' RACE reads and lists one entry per CDR3 protein. Of 1,800,000 or so distinct CDR3 sequences in the sample, about 30% are singletons; the top ten hold roughly 0.3%. The specimen was cord blood. The receptors come from a newborn girl in good health.

This chain connects TRBV6-6 to TRBJ2-1, with TRBD2 matching over 10 bases. The ends lost 2 bases at V and 9 bases at J; junction bases unmatched: 7. CDR3 length: 15 residues. Germline V gene data show CDR1 as MNHNY and CDR2 as SVGAGI (reference sequence). CDR3 sequence reads: CASSYKAGGSREQFF. The CDR3 DNA is TGTGCCAGCAGTTACAAAGCGGGAGGGTCCCGTGAGCAGTTCTTC.

This clonotype was counted between two and nine times. The V gene is TRBV11-2, the J gene TRBJ1-2; tentatively, D is TRBD1 (6 bases). Germline values: CDR1 SGHAT, CDR2 FQNNGV. The CDR3 is 16 residues long. With 4 bases removed from V and 1 base from J, the gap between germline ends came to 16 bases. CDR3: CASSSLRDKNNYGYTF. The CDR3 DNA reads TGTGCCAGCAGCTCTCTCCGGGACAAAAATAACTATGGCTACACCTTC.

This clonotype was counted only a few times. The chain links TRBV20-1 to TRBJ1-5; TRBD1 might be the D (6 bases). The germline CDR1 and CDR2 sequences are DFQATT and SNEGSKA (reference sequence). Trimming stripped 3 bases from V and 6 bases from J, with 18 bases between. This CDR3 is built from 15 residues. In DNA form, the CDR3 reads TGCAGTGCTAGGGTAAAGGACAGTGGCGGTCAGCCCCAGCATTTT. Protein product: CSARVKDSGGQPQHF.

This clonotype turned up a few times. The chain is built from TRBV24-1 and TRBJ2-5, with D perhaps TRBD1 (5 bases). The DNA end is more similar to TRBJ2-1, so the J call may be wrong. The germline gives CDR1 KGHDR, CDR2 SFDVKD. The CDR3 contains 11 residues. As DNA, the CDR3 is TGTGCCACCCCAGGGCAAGAGACCCAGTTCTTC. Protein product: CATPGQETQFF.

This clonotype was counted between two and nine times. The rearrangement joins TRBV25-1 to TRBJ2-3; a possible D gene is TRBD1 (6 bases). The V gene's germline CDR1 is MGHDK and CDR2 SYGVNS. Trimming took off 6 bases at V and 3 bases at J, with 16 bases between the two ends. CDR3 size: 15 residues. Here the CDR3 DNA reads TGTGCCAGCAGCCGGACAGTCCGGGAAACAGATACGCAGTATTTT. Its protein product is CASSRTVRETDTQYF.

This clonotype was recorded at least ten times. Its ends do not fully match the called genes, so a read error is possible. The chain uses TRBV5-1 and TRBJ2-7; D gene uncertain. Germline assignment: CDR1 SGHRS and CDR2 YFSETQ. The CDR3 is 12 residues long. This CDR3 is CASSFPRNEQYF. The CDR3 DNA reads TGTGCCAGCAGTTTCCCTAGGAACGAGCAGTACTTC.

This sequence joins TRBV5-1 and TRBJ2-5; D might be TRBD1 (7 bases). Germline-derived CDR1 and CDR2 are SGHRS and YFSETQ. The CDR3 extends over 13 amino acids. Trimming left V 4 bases short and J 2 bases short, with 9 bases between. The CDR3 protein is CASSAGQQETQYF. As DNA, the CDR3 is TGCGCCAGCAGCGCGGGACAGCAAGAGACCCAGTACTTC.

This chain connects TRBV2 to TRBJ2-1; D may be TRBD2 (5 bases). Trimming left V 0 bases short and J 2 bases short, with 11 bases between. This CDR3 is built from 16 residues. Germline V lookup: CDR1 SNHLY, CDR2 FYNNEI. The CDR3 nucleotides read TGTGCCAGCAGTGAAGCTGAGGGTACGGCCTACAATGAGCAGTTCTTC. Translating gives CASSEAEGTAYNEQFF.

The chain links TRBV10-3 to TRBJ2-1, with 7 bases aligning to TRBD2. The V gene's germline CDR1 is ENHRY and CDR2 SYGVKD. V lost 6 bases to trimming and J lost 3 bases; unmatched junction nucleotides: 14. This CDR3 has 17 amino acids. CDR3 bases: TGTGCCATCAGGGCGGCGGGAGCAAGGTGGGACTACAATGAGCAGTTCTTC. It specifies CAIRAAGARWDYNEQFF.

The V and J genes are TRBV28 and TRBJ2-7; D is undetermined. The CDR3 is made up of 13 amino acids. Germline V gives CDR1 MDHEN, CDR2 SYDVKM. V lost 3 bases and J 3 bases, leaving 9 bases between the germline ends. This CDR3 is CASSLTQDYEQYF. CDR3 nucleotide sequence: TGTGCCAGCAGTTTGACCCAGGACTACGAGCAGTACTTC.

A few counts support this clonotype. The chain is built from TRBV3-1 and TRBJ2-3; D tentatively fits TRBD1 or TRBD2 (5 bases each). The CDR3 sequence is 17 residues long. Germline values: CDR1 LGHDT, CDR2 YNNKEL (reference sequence). The germline V and J ends were trimmed by 4 bases and 1 base, with 18 bases remaining between them. CDR3 DNA: TGTGCCAGCAGCCCGGGACGGACATTAGTAGGCACAGATACGCAGTATTTT. It specifies CASSPGRTLVGTDTQYF.

This clonotype was counted between two and nine times. This chain links TRBV29-1 with TRBJ1-1, with TRBD1 as a possible D gene (5 bases). This CDR3 comprises 13 residues. The germline CDR1 and CDR2 sequences are SQVTM and ANQGSEA. Trimming left V 3 bases short and J 0 bases short, with 8 bases between. CDR3 protein: CSVEGLMNTEAFF. CDR3 in DNA: TGCAGCGTTGAGGGGCTCATGAACACTGAAGCTTTCTTT.

The genes are TRBV27 and TRBJ1-5, with 7 positions matching TRBD1. The CDR3 sequence is 14 residues long. Germline V gene sequence: CDR1 MNHEY, CDR2 SMNVEV (reference sequence). Losses at the gene ends were 2 bases for V and 7 bases for J; bases not matched to a gene: 5. The chain's CDR3 is CASSLARGRQPQHF. The CDR3 nucleotides are TGTGCCAGCAGTTTAGCTAGGGGGCGGCAGCCCCAGCATTTT.

This clonotype has a handful of counts. The rearrangement links TRBV12-3 or TRBV12-4 to TRBJ2-1, with 8 bases fitting TRBD2. CDR3 length: 14 residues. J lost 4 bases, V lost 6 bases, and 5 bases had no gene match. The CDR3, as DNA: TGTGCCAGCAGGAATGTAGCGGGATACAATGAGCAGTTCTTC. The encoded protein is CASRNVAGYNEQFF.

The chain links TRBV4-1 to TRBJ1-4; perhaps TRBD1 as D (6 bases). The CDR3 is 15 amino acids. The V and J ends lost 4 bases and 7 bases respectively, with 16 bases between them. Germline V gene lookup returns CDR1 MGHRA and CDR2 YSYEKL. The CDR3 DNA reads as TGCGCCAGCAGCCCAACAGGGCTGGGTGGTGAAAAACTGTTTTTT. This sequence encodes CASSPTGLGGEKLFF.

The count of this clonotype is one. CDR3 residues: CASSPQDGMPQHF. The CDR3 DNA sequence: TGTGCCAGCTCACCACAGGACGGTATGCCCCAGCATTTT. The rearrangement joins TRBV18 to TRBJ1-5; D gene uncertain. This CDR3 is built from 13 residues. Germline loops: CDR1 KGHSH, CDR2 LQKENI. The V end lost 1 base, the J end lost 9 bases, and 10 bases lay between the germline ends. The full variable domain, in which reference TRBV18 and TRBJ1-5 provide the parts outside the CDR3, is NAGVMQNPRHLVRRRGQEARLRCSPMKGHSHVYWYRQLPEEGLKFMVYLQKENIIDESGMPKERFSAEFPKEGPSILRIQQVVRGDSAAYFCASSPQDGMPQHFGDGTRLSIL.

The chain carries TRBV24-1 and TRBJ1-5; D gene uncertain. Germline V gene data show CDR1 as KGHDR and CDR2 as SFDVKD. CDR3 size: 9 residues. Trimming took off 9 bases at V and 15 bases at J, with 11 bases between the two ends. CDR3 in DNA: TGTGCCACCTGGTGCTGCGGGCATTTT. It codes for CATWCCGHF.

This clonotype showed up just a few times. The chain links TRBV24-1 to TRBJ2-1, with TRBD1 identical over 7 bases. The CDR3 spans 18 residues. Germline V gives CDR1 KGHDR, CDR2 SFDVKD. V trimming: 2 bases; J trimming: 7 bases; junction bases outside the gene matches: 16. The CDR3 region has the DNA TGTGCCACCAGTGATTCCACACCGGGACAGCGCCTGCTTAATGAGCAGTTCTTC. As protein: CATSDSTPGQRLLNEQFF.

V usage is TRBV6-2 or TRBV6-3 and J usage is TRBJ2-3; TRBD2 aligns across 9 bases. CDR1 and CDR2 (germline): MNHEY, SVGEGT. With 4 bases clipped from V and 3 bases from J, the junction kept 5 bases outside the gene matches. The CDR3 loop spans 15 amino acids. The CDR3 region is CASSSILAGTDTQYF. CDR3 nucleotides: TGTGCCAGCAGTTCGATTCTAGCGGGGACAGATACGCAGTATTTT.

The V call is TRBV28, the J call TRBJ2-2; D is possibly TRBD1 (6 bases). This CDR3 has 11 amino acids. Between the trimmed V and J ends, which lost 6 bases and 14 bases, there was a span of 13 bases. Germline CDR1 is MDHEN and CDR2 is SYDVKM. This CDR3 is CASSLTGFLFF. The CDR3 DNA sequence: TGTGCCAGCAGCCTAACAGGGTTCCTGTTTTTT.

Concerning this clonotype: An end of the junction does not agree with germline; a read error may underlie this. V usage is TRBV27 and J usage is TRBJ2-4; 8 bases match TRBD2. The assigned J gene may be wrong: the sequence end matches TRBJ2-7 better. CDR1 is MNHEY, CDR2 SMNVEV, per germline (reference sequence). The CDR3 sequence is 16 residues long. DNA for the CDR3: TGTGCCTGCAGTTCGGCGAGTGGGACTAGGCGGTTCGAGCAGTACTTC. Residues: CACSSASGTRRFEQYF.

This clonotype showed up just a few times. This rearrangement joins TRBV6-6 to TRBJ1-4; D perhaps matches TRBD1 (5 bases). V gave up 2 bases and J gave up 7 bases, with 11 bases separating them. Germline assignment: CDR1 MNHNY and CDR2 SVGAGI (reference sequence). CDR3 length: 14 residues. In DNA form, the CDR3 reads TGTGCCAGCAGTTACGGGGCAGGACGTGAAAAACTGTTTTTT. Residues: CASSYGAGREKLFF.

This chain's CDR3 is CASRGTAQLTQYF. CDR3 in DNA: TGTGCCAGCAGAGGGACTGCTCAGTTGACCCAGTACTTC. The genes are TRBV6-1 and TRBJ2-7; weak D call: TRBD2 (6 bases). The J call is in doubt because the DNA end fits TRBJ2-5 better. The CDR3 contains 13 residues. Germline-derived CDR1 and CDR2 are MNHNS and SASEGT.

This rearrangement joins TRBV4-2 to TRBJ2-7; TRBD1 might be the D (5 bases). From germline, CDR1 is LGHNA and CDR2 YNFKEQ. V gave up 0 bases and J gave up 6 bases, with 12 bases separating them. The CDR3 spans 14 residues. The chain's CDR3 is CASSQEQVRVEQYF. The CDR3 nucleotides are TGTGCCAGCAGCCAAGAACAGGTTAGGGTCGAGCAGTACTTC.

The chain joins TRBV6-1 to TRBJ2-1; D tentatively reads TRBD1 or TRBD2 (5 bases each). Trimming removed 7 bases from V and 3 bases from J, with 22 bases in between. The CDR3 sequence is 17 residues long. Germline V lookup: CDR1 MNHNS, CDR2 SASEGT. CDR3 sequence (DNA): TGTGCCAGCAACGGACGACGGCGAGGGGCTGGCTACAATGAGCAGTTCTTC. This codes for CASNGRRRGAGYNEQFF.

The gene calls are TRBV12-3 or TRBV12-4 and TRBJ1-5; D is unclear. Trimming removed 7 bases from V and 5 bases from J, with 12 bases in between. CDR3 length: 13 residues. The CDR3 here is CASNMRSYQPQHF. CDR3 sequence (DNA): TGTGCCAGCAATATGCGTTCCTATCAGCCCCAGCATTTT.